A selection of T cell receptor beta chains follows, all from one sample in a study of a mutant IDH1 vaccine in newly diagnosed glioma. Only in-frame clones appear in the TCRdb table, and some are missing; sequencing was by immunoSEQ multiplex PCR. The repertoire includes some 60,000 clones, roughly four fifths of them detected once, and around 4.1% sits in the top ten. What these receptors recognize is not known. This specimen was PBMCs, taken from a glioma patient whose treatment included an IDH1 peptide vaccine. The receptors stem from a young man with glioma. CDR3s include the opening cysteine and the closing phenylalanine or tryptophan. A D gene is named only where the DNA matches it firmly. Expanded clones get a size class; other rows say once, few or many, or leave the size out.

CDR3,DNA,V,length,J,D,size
CASSPAWSGSEYEQYF,TGTGCCAGCTCACCCGCCTGGTCGGGAAGTGAGTACGAGCAGTACTTC,TRBV18,16,TRBJ2-7,.,.
CASSYLTGGYTGELFF,TGTGCCAGCAGTTACCTTACAGGGGGCTACACCGGGGAGCTGTTTTTT,TRBV6-5,16,TRBJ2-2,TRBD1,once
CASSLSLYRAENTEAFF,TGTGCCAGCAGCTTGTCCCTTTACAGGGCGGAGAACACTGAAGCTTTCTTT,TRBV5-5,17,TRBJ1-1,.,.
CASSLTSNTGELFF,TGTGCCAGCAGCTTAACCTCTAACACCGGGGAGCTGTTTTTT,TRBV7-6,14,TRBJ2-2,.,.
CASSVEQGNQPQHF,TGTGCCAGCAGCGTAGAACAGGGTAATCAGCCCCAGCATTTT,TRBV9,14,TRBJ1-5,.,.
CASSAGYYGYTF,TGTGCCAGCAGCGCGGGGTACTATGGCTACACCTTC,TRBV4-2,12,TRBJ1-2,.,.
CAWSVLAGGPDTQYF,TGTGCCTGGAGTGTACTAGCGGGGGGGCCAGATACGCAGTATTTT,TRBV30,15,TRBJ2-3,TRBD2,.
CASRRDRYYNEQFF,TGTGCCAGCAGGCGGGACAGGTATTACAATGAGCAGTTCTTC,TRBV2,14,TRBJ2-1,TRBD1,.
CASSQWGGVLFEKLFF,TGCGCCAGCAGCCAATGGGGGGGGGTTTTATTTGAAAAACTGTTTTTT,TRBV4-1,16,TRBJ1-4,.,.
CASSRDRGNTEAFF,TGTGCCAGCAGCCGAGACAGGGGCAACACTGAAGCTTTCTTT,TRBV7-8,14,TRBJ1-1,TRBD1,.
CASSQAGGSMNEQFF,TGTGCCAGCAGTCAAGCGGGGGGAAGTATGAATGAGCAGTTCTTC,TRBV6-4,15,TRBJ2-1,TRBD2,.
CASSRILDTQYF,TGCGCCAGCAGCCGAATCCTGGATACGCAGTATTTT,TRBV4-1,12,TRBJ2-3,.,.
CASTGLGNQPQHF,TGTGCCAGCACGGGACTCGGCAATCAGCCCCAGCATTTT,TRBV2,13,TRBJ1-5,.,.
CASSMSGRGSNTGELFF,TGTGCCAGTTCAATGAGCGGACGGGGATCGAACACCGGGGAGCTGTTTTTT,TRBV13,17,TRBJ2-2,.,.
CASSFTADGSYEQYF,TGTGCCAGCAGTTTTACCGCGGACGGTTCCTACGAGCAGTACTTC,TRBV27,15,TRBJ2-7,.,.
CASSLVEDGYTF,TGTGCCAGCAGCTTGGTGGAGGATGGCTACACCTTC,TRBV7-9,12,TRBJ1-2,.,.
CASSGGTGNEKLFF,TGTGCCAGCAGCGGTGGGACAGGAAATGAAAAACTGTTTTTT,TRBV9,14,TRBJ1-4,TRBD1,.
CASSLTGPNQPQHF,TGTGCCAGCAGCCTCACAGGGCCCAATCAGCCCCAGCATTTT,TRBV7-9,14,TRBJ1-5,.,.
CASSGTRQETQYF,TGTGCCAGCTCCGGGACTCGCCAAGAGACCCAGTACTTC,TRBV18,13,TRBJ2-5,.,.
CSVVQGSTDTQYF,TGCAGCGTTGTACAGGGGAGCACAGATACGCAGTATTTT,TRBV29-1,13,TRBJ2-3,TRBD1,.
CASSPGDRGFYNSPLHF,TGTGCCAGCAGCCCAGGGGACAGGGGGTTTTATAATTCACCCCTCCACTTT,TRBV7-2,17,TRBJ1-6,TRBD1,.
CATGGQGKYHEQYF,TGTGCCACTGGGGGACAGGGGAAATACCACGAGCAGTACTTC,TRBV28,14,TRBJ2-7,TRBD1,once
CASSPQTGPSGNTIYF,TGTGCCAGCAGCCCTCAGACAGGTCCCTCTGGAAACACCATATATTTT,TRBV7-9,16,TRBJ1-3,.,.
CASSLVPGTGAFF,TGTGCCAGCAGCTTAGTCCCTGGGACGGGAGCTTTCTTT,TRBV11-2,13,TRBJ1-1,.,.
CASSYSATGHQPQHF,TGTGCCAGCAGTTACTCCGCGACGGGACATCAGCCCCAGCATTTT,TRBV6-5,15,TRBJ1-5,.,.
CASRGGAGLNEKLFF,TGTGCCAGCAGAGGGGGAGCGGGCCTTAATGAAAAACTGTTTTTT,TRBV7-8,15,TRBJ1-4,.,.
CASSTRDRGSIRYEQYF,TGTGCCAGCAGCACGCGGGACAGGGGGTCCATCCGCTACGAGCAGTACTTC,TRBV7-8,17,TRBJ2-7,TRBD1,.
CATSRDAYSNTEAFF,TGTGCCACCAGCAGAGATGCTTACAGCAACACTGAAGCTTTCTTT,TRBV15,15,TRBJ1-1,.,.
CASSVAARGGNTEAFF,TGTGCCAGCAGCGTAGCCGCCAGGGGCGGAAACACTGAAGCTTTCTTT,TRBV9,16,TRBJ1-1,.,.
CASSGGLTTAYEQYF,TGTGCCAGCAGCGGGGGACTAACGACAGCTTACGAGCAGTACTTC,TRBV9,15,TRBJ2-7,TRBD2,.
CASSPRGREQYF,TGTGCCAGCAGTCCCCGGGGGCGCGAGCAGTACTTC,TRBV27,12,TRBJ2-7,.,.
CASSSKPPGQGAYEQYF,TGTGCCAGCAGCTCAAAACCCCCGGGACAGGGTGCCTACGAGCAGTACTTC,TRBV27,17,TRBJ2-7,TRBD1,.
CASSGGEAEAFF,TGTGCCAGCAGTGGGGGAGAAGCTGAAGCTTTCTTT,TRBV2,12,TRBJ1-1,.,.
CAWSSGQFYEQYF,TGTGCCTGGAGCTCAGGGCAATTCTACGAGCAGTACTTC,TRBV30,13,TRBJ2-7,.,.
CASSLGDQPQHF,TGTGCCAGCAGCTTAGGGGATCAGCCCCAGCATTTT,TRBV7-8,12,TRBJ1-5,.,.
CASREAGTANEKLFF,TGTGCCAGCAGAGAAGCCGGGACAGCTAATGAAAAACTGTTTTTT,TRBV7-9,15,TRBJ1-4,TRBD1,.
CASSLVEYGYTF,TGTGCCAGCAGCTTGGTTGAGTATGGCTACACCTTC,TRBV7-2,12,TRBJ1-2,.,.
CASSLSGGLGTVEQYF,TGTGCCAGCAGTTTATCGGGCGGCCTGGGGACGGTCGAGCAGTACTTC,TRBV27,16,TRBJ2-7,.,.
CASSPISGLSGNTIYF,TGTGCCAGCAGCCCTATATCGGGGCTCTCTGGAAACACCATATATTTT,TRBV7-9,16,TRBJ1-3,.,.
CASSRTLAGEANEQFF,TGTGCCAGCAGCCGGACACTAGCGGGGGAGGCCAATGAGCAGTTCTTC,TRBV7-9,16,TRBJ2-1,TRBD2,.
CASSVGPQVTDYGYTF,TGTGCCAGCAGCGTAGGCCCGCAGGTTACCGACTATGGCTACACCTTC,TRBV9,16,TRBJ1-2,.,few
CSVPLPGAGREQYF,TGCAGCGTTCCCCTACCGGGGGCCGGCCGCGAGCAGTACTTC,TRBV29-1,14,TRBJ2-7,.,.
CASRLGQGGYTF,TGTGCCAGCAGACTTGGACAGGGTGGCTACACCTTC,TRBV6-5,12,TRBJ1-2,TRBD1,.
CASSSKDRAYSGANVLTF,TGTGCCAGCAGCTCGAAGGACAGGGCCTACTCTGGGGCCAACGTCCTGACTTTC,TRBV7-8,18,TRBJ2-6,TRBD1,.
CASSIRRTGFTGELFF,TGTGCCAGTAGTATTCGCAGGACAGGGTTCACCGGGGAGCTGTTTTTT,TRBV19,16,TRBJ2-2,TRBD1,.
CASSPPPRYTRAYEKLFF,TGTGCCAGCAGCCCCCCGCCGAGATACACAAGAGCTTATGAAAAACTGTTTTTT,TRBV11-2,18,TRBJ1-4,.,.
CASSAPSYEQYF,TGTGCCAGCAGTGCCCCCTCCTACGAGCAGTACTTC,TRBV6-1,12,TRBJ2-7,.,.
CASSYRAMNTEAFF,TGTGCCAGCAGCTACAGGGCAATGAACACTGAAGCTTTCTTT,TRBV11-2,14,TRBJ1-1,.,few
CASSSGRGYGYTF,TGTGCCAGCAGCTCGGGGCGGGGGTATGGCTACACCTTC,TRBV5-8,13,TRBJ1-2,.,.
CASSGRTGLKEKLFF,TGTGCCAGCAGCGGGAGGACAGGTTTAAAGGAAAAACTGTTTTTT,TRBV5-8,15,TRBJ1-4,TRBD1,.
CASSSTPSYEQYF,TGTGCCAGCAGTTCCACTCCTTCCTACGAGCAGTACTTC,TRBV6-6,13,TRBJ2-7,.,.
CASSSPGTGSNYGYTF,TGTGCCAGCAGTTCTCCGGGGACAGGGAGTAACTATGGCTACACCTTC,TRBV28,16,TRBJ1-2,TRBD1,.
CASMGSGGREQYF,TGCGCCAGCATGGGGTCCGGGGGGCGCGAGCAGTACTTC,TRBV5-1,13,TRBJ2-7,.,.
CASSALVGTSTDTQYF,TGTGCCAGCAGCGCCCTAGTCGGAACTAGCACAGATACGCAGTATTTT,TRBV7-9,16,TRBJ2-3,.,.